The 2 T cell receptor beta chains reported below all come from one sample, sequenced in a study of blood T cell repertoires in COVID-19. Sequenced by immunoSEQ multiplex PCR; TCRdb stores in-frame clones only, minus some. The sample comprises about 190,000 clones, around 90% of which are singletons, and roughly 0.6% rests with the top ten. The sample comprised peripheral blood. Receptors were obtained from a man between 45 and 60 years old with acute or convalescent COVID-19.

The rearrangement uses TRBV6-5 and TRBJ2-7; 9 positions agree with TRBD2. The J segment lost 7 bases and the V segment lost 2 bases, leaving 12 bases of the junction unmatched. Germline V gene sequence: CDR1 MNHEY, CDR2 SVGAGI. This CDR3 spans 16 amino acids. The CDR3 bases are TGTGCCAGCAGTTACGTGGCGGTAGCGGGAGCGGATGAGCAGTACTTC. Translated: CASSYVAVAGADEQYF.

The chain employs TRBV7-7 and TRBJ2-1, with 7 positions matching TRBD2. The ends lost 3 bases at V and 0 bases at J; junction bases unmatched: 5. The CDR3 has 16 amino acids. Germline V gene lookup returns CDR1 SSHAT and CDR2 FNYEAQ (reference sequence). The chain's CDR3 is CASSFPGGSSYNEQFF. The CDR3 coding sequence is TGTGCCAGCAGCTTCCCCGGCGGGAGCTCCTACAATGAGCAGTTCTTC.